This T cell receptor beta chain was recorded in a study of CD8 T cells in Susac syndrome. Random hexamers primed reverse transcription of roughly 0.45 to 1 ug RNA. An immunoSEQ multiplex PCR amplified TCR beta CDR3 over 54 Vbeta and 13 Jbeta. TCRdb reprocessed the immunoSEQ multiplex PCR reads with MiXCR, giving one entry per CDR3 protein. Seen here are 150,000 to 200,000 distinct CDR3 sequences, under 95% observed once, and the top ten hold around 0.1%. Sequencing of TCR beta was carried out in blood CD8+ and CD4+ T cells. The study used treatment-naive patients who had stable or active relapsing-remitting disease as multiple sclerosis controls. TEMRA cells were FACS-enriched, while CD8+ and CD4+ T cells were negatively isolated. V lost 5 bases and J lost 0, with 5 bases in between. This CDR3 is built from 13 residues.

Sequencing was carried out using CD4+ T cells from PBMCs. This receptor was obtained from a human donor with multiple sclerosis. The chain carries TRBV12-3 or TRBV12-4 and TRBJ1-5, with unresolved D. The CDR3, as DNA: TGTGCCAGCAGTACGGATAGCAATCAGCCCCAGCATTTT. Amino acids: CASSTDSNQPQHF.